These 18 T cell receptor beta chains came from one sample sequenced in a study of cytomegalovirus exposure and HLA in healthy donors. The PCR contained 60 Vbeta and 13 Jbeta primers. Measured with immunoSEQ multiplex PCR; TCRdb has only the in-frame clones, and not every one. The top ten clones hold more than 1.1% of a sample with around 140,000 clones, roughly three quarters of them seen once. Sequencing input: PBMCs. These receptors all stem from a woman in her 40s in good health and CMV-seronegative.

This rearrangement joins TRBV4-2 to TRBJ2-7; the match to TRBD1 covers 10 bases. The V and J ends lost 4 bases and 2 bases, in that order; junction bases with no gene match: 8. The germline CDR1 and CDR2 sequences are LGHNA and YNFKEQ. The CDR3 has 16 amino acids. As DNA, the CDR3 is TGTGCCAGCAGCCCTTCTCGAGGGACAGGGGCCTACGAGCAGTACTTC. The encoded protein is CASSPSRGTGAYEQYF.

V usage is TRBV6-6 and J usage is TRBJ1-6; TRBD1 aligns across 7 bases. In germline, CDR1 is MNHNY, CDR2 SVGAGI (reference sequence). The CDR3 has 14 amino acids. The V segment lost 5 bases and the J segment 8 bases; nucleotides outside the gene matches: 6. The CDR3 reads CASSQDRVDSPLHF. As DNA, the CDR3 is TGTGCCAGCAGTCAAGACAGGGTTGATTCACCCCTCCACTTT.

The chain recombines TRBV6-1 with TRBJ1-6; D remains ambiguous. The CDR3 totals 13 residues. Germline V CDR1 and CDR2: MNHNS, SASEGT. Trimming took off 0 bases at V and 9 bases at J, with 6 bases between the two ends. This CDR3 is CASSEAVGSPLHF. CDR3 nucleotides: TGTGCCAGCAGTGAAGCGGTCGGTTCACCCCTCCACTTT.

This clone was counted a few times. This chain uses TRBV4-2 with TRBJ1-6; tentative D call: TRBD1 (5 bases). There are 16 residues in the CDR3. V was trimmed by 0 bases and J by 10 bases, leaving 16 bases between them. Per the germline V gene, CDR1 is LGHNA and CDR2 is YNFKEQ. In DNA, the CDR3 is TGTGCCAGCAGCCAAGATTTGGGCAGGGCTAGATCACCCCTCCACTTT. This encodes CASSQDLGRARSPLHF.

This clone has just one count. The chain recombines TRBV28 with TRBJ2-7; D may be TRBD1 (6 bases). The V gene lost 7 bases and the J gene lost 2 bases, with 18 bases spanning the gap. Germline CDR1 reads MDHEN; CDR2 reads SYDVKM. This CDR3 is built from 15 residues. CDR3 in amino acids: CASTTPSQGTYEQYF. In DNA, the CDR3 is TGTGCCAGCACCACCCCGAGTCAGGGGACCTACGAGCAGTACTTC.

This clone was observed a few times. The chain couples TRBV6-6 to TRBJ2-1; D uncertain. This CDR3 has 15 residues. V lost 2 bases and J 0 bases, leaving 8 bases between the germline ends. CDR1 is MNHNY and CDR2 is SVGAGI in the germline V gene (reference sequence). CDR3 nucleotides: TGTGCCAGCAGTTACCTTCGCAGCTCCTACAATGAGCAGTTCTTC. This translates into CASSYLRSSYNEQFF.

This chain uses TRBV5-1 with TRBJ2-3; a weak D match, TRBD2 (6 bases). CDR3 length: 14 amino acids. CDR1 and CDR2 from the germline V gene are SGHRS and YFSETQ. V lost 9 bases, J lost 5 bases, and 19 bases lay in between. CDR3 sequence: CATRKLAPGDTQYF. CDR3 bases: TGCGCCACCCGAAAACTAGCCCCGGGAGATACGCAGTATTTT.

The chain uses TRBV7-8 and TRBJ1-5; a weak D match, TRBD1 (5 bases). Germline loops: CDR1 SGHVS, CDR2 FQNEAQ. This CDR3 has 14 amino acids. Trimming took 5 bases from V and 3 from J, leaving 11 bases between them. CDR3 in amino acids: CASSLTGSNQPQHF. CDR3 DNA: TGTGCCAGCAGCCTAACAGGTTCCAATCAGCCCCAGCATTTT.

For the CDR3, the DNA is TGTGCCAGCAGTTACTCGAGGTACTCAACCGGGGAGCTGTTTTTT. Protein sequence: CASSYSRYSTGELFF. This chain uses TRBV6-5 with TRBJ2-2; D gene unclear. V dropped 0 bases and J dropped 5 bases, with 10 bases sitting between them. The CDR3 is made up of 15 amino acids. Per the germline V gene, CDR1 is MNHEY and CDR2 is SVGAGI.

The V and J genes are TRBV6-4 and TRBJ2-1; TRBD2 matches at 11 bases. The germline V gene has CDR1 MRHNA and CDR2 SNTAGT. J gave up 5 bases and V 1 base, and 1 base lay outside the gene matches. The CDR3 consists of 15 residues. The CDR3 reads CASSDLAGGNNEQFF. The CDR3 DNA follows: TGTGCCAGCAGTGACTTAGCGGGGGGGAACAATGAGCAGTTCTTC.

The V and J genes are TRBV19 and TRBJ1-2; TRBD1 aligns across 8 bases. CDR3 size: 15 residues. CDR1 and CDR2 (germline): LNHDA, SQIVND (reference sequence). V shed 9 bases, J shed 5 bases, and the junction held 14 bases outside the gene matches. The CDR3 nucleotides are TGTGCCAGCACTCAACAGGGGGATCAGGGGTATGGCTACACCTTC. This gives the protein CASTQQGDQGYGYTF.

The chain carries TRBV6-6 and TRBJ1-4, with D uncertain. The germline CDR1 and CDR2 sequences are MNHNY and SVGAGI (reference sequence). V was trimmed by 2 bases and J by 5 bases, leaving 9 bases between them. There are 14 residues in the CDR3. CDR3 nucleotide sequence: TGTGCCAGCAGTTACCCTCAGGTGAATGAAAAACTGTTTTTT. The encoded protein is CASSYPQVNEKLFF.

This clone has a handful of counts. The chain recombines TRBV7-2 with TRBJ1-3; no clear D. The germline gives CDR1 SGHTA, CDR2 FQGNSA. CDR3 length: 12 residues. The V end was cut by 5 bases, the J end by 9 bases, with 11 bases between. The CDR3 DNA reads as TGTGCCAGCAGCACCAGACAAAGCACCATATATTTT. Translated: CASSTRQSTIYF.

V and J are TRBV7-9 and TRBJ2-1; 7 bases map to TRBD1. The germline V gene has CDR1 SEHNR and CDR2 FQNEAQ (reference sequence). With V trimmed by 4 bases and J by 0 bases, 6 bases remained unmatched. The CDR3 consists of 16 residues. CDR3 nucleotides: TGTGCCAGCAGCTACCAGACAGGGCACTCCTACAATGAGCAGTTCTTC. Translated: CASSYQTGHSYNEQFF.

CDR3 protein: CASSSQVLRVRQEPFVLTF. The CDR3 coding sequence is TGTGCCAGCAGTTCACAGGTTCTCAGGGTGAGGCAGGAGCCTTTTGTCCTGACTTTC. J is TRBJ2-6 and V is TRBV7-9; D perhaps matches TRBD1 (5 bases). Germline V CDR1 and CDR2: SEHNR, FQNEAQ (reference sequence). The CDR3 runs 19 residues. V lost 6 bases and J 13 bases, leaving 34 bases between the germline ends.

The chain uses TRBV6-5 and TRBJ1-2; no reliable D call. The CDR3 sequence is 14 residues long. Trimming shortened V by 0 bases and J by 2 bases, and 7 bases separated the two germline ends. Per the germline V gene, CDR1 is MNHEY and CDR2 is SVGAGI. DNA for the CDR3: TGTGCCAGCAGTTACTCAGCACCCAACTATGGCTACACCTTC. Amino acid sequence: CASSYSAPNYGYTF.

The chain is built from TRBV7-2 and TRBJ2-5; 9 bases match TRBD2. With V trimmed by 1 base and J by 7 bases, 10 bases remained unmatched. Looked up from germline, CDR1 is SGHTA and CDR2 is FQGNSA. The CDR3 covers 16 residues. CDR3 coding DNA: TGTGCCAGCAGCTTAGAGTCATTGCGGGGGGGCGGGACCCAGTACTTC. This gives the protein CASSLESLRGGGTQYF.

The chain links TRBV25-1 to TRBJ1-2; 8 nucleotides line up with TRBD1. The germline V gene has CDR1 MGHDK and CDR2 SYGVNS. The V and J ends lost 8 bases and 9 bases, in that order; junction bases with no gene match: 17. The CDR3 totals 15 residues. The CDR3 region is CASPLDVGQGICYTF. CDR3 nucleotides: TGTGCCAGCCCCCTAGATGTCGGACAGGGTATTTGCTACACCTTC.